The present TCR beta chain was sequenced within a study of cytomegalovirus exposure and HLA in healthy donors. Study-wide points: With further analysis later on, most CMV-associated TCR beta chains appeared HLA-restricted.

On this clone: The antigen remains unidentified.

The CMV serostatus of this donor was not recorded. PCR employed 60 Vbeta and 13 Jbeta primers. Using immunoSEQ multiplex PCR, the repertoire was profiled, and TCRdb retains in-frame clones only, with some absent. This sample has 150,000 to 200,000 clones, with around 85% found just once. Germline V lookup: CDR1 SGHDT, CDR2 YYEEEE. After removal of 1 base from V and 3 bases from J, the junction contained 6 bases not matched to a gene. The CDR3 is 16 residues long. Sequenced material: PBMCs. The chain joins TRBV5-6 to TRBJ2-1, with 8 bases matching TRBD1. The TCR comes from a human donor in good health. CDR3 sequence: CASSLYSGQGYNEQFF. The CDR3 nucleotides are TGTGCCAGCAGCTTGTATTCCGGACAGGGCTACAATGAGCAGTTCTTC.